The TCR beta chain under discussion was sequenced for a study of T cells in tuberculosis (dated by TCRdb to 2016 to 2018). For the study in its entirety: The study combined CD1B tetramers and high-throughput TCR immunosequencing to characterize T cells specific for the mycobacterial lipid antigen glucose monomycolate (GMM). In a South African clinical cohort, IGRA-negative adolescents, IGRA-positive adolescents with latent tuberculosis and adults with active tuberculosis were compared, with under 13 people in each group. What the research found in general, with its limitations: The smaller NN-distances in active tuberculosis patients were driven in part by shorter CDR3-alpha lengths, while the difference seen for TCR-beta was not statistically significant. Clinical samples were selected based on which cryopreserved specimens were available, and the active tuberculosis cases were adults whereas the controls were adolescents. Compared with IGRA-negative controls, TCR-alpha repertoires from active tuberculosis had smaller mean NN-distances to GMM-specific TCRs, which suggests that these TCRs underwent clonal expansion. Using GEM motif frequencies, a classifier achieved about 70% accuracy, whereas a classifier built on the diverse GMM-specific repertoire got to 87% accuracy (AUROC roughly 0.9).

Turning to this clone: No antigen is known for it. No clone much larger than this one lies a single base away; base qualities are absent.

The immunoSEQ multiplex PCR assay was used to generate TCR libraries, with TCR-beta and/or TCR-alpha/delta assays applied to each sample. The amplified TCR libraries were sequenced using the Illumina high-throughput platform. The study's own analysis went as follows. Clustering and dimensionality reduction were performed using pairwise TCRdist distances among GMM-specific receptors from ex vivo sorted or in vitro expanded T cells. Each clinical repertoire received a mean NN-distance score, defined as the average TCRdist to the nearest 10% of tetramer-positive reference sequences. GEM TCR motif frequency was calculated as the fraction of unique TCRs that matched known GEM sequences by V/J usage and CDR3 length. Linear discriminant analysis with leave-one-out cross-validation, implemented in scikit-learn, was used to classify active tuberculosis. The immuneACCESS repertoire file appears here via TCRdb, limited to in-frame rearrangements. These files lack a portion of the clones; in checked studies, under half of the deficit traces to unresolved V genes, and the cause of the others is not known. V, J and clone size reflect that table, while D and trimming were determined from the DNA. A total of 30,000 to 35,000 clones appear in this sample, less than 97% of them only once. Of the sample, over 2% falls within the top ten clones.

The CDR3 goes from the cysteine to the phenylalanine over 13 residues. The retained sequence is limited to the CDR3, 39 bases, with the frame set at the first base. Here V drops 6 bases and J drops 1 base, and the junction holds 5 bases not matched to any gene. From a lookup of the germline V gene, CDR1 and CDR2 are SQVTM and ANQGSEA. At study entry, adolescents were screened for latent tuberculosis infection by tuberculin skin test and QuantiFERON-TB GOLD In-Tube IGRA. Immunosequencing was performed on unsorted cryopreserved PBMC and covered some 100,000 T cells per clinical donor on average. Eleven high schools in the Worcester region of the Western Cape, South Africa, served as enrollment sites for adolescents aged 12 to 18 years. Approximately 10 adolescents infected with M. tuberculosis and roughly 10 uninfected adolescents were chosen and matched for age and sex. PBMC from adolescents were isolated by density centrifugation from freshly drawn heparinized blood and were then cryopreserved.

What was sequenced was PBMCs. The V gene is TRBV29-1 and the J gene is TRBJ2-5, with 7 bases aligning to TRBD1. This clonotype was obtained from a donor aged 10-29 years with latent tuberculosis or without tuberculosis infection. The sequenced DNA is TGCAGCGTCGTGGGACAGATCCAAGAGACCCAGTACTTC. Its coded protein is CSVVGQIQETQYF.